These 20 T cell receptor beta chains were all obtained from the same sample, sequenced in a study of OX40 agonist ivuxolimab in advanced cancers. The repertoire was sequenced with immunoSEQ multiplex PCR; TCRdb's copy has only in-frame clones and lacks some. The table lists around 70,000 clones, around 90% of them singletons. The sequencing here drew on CD4+ or CD8+ T cells sorted from blood, taken in a trial of the OX40 agonist ivuxolimab. These receptor sequences come from an adult with an advanced solid tumor such as melanoma, head and neck, liver or kidney cancer.

J is TRBJ2-1 and V is TRBV11-3; 7 nucleotides align to TRBD1. The germline gives CDR1 SGHNT, CDR2 YENEEA. V gave up 5 bases and J gave up 4 bases; unmatched junction bases: 8. The CDR3 spans 15 residues. The CDR3 here is CASSTRDSDYNEQFF. The CDR3 DNA reads TGTGCCAGCAGCACCCGGGACAGCGATTACAATGAGCAGTTCTTC.

The chain links TRBV9 to TRBJ2-7; tentative D call: TRBD1 (5 bases). This CDR3 contains 13 residues. V was cut by 0 bases and J by 6 bases, with 10 bases left in between. Germline V gives CDR1 SGDLS, CDR2 YYNGEE. Written as DNA, the CDR3 is TGTGCCAGCAGCGTAGCTCGAAGGGGCGAGCAGTACTTC. It translates to CASSVARRGEQYF.

The table lists this clone with a count of one. The CDR3, as DNA: TGCGCCAGCAGCCAAGAGAGGGACAGTCTTAACTATGGCTACACCTTC. Amino acid sequence: CASSQERDSLNYGYTF. This chain links TRBV4-1 with TRBJ1-2, with TRBD1 identical over 7 bases. The length of the CDR3 is 16 residues. Germline V gene lookup returns CDR1 MGHRA and CDR2 YSYEKL. V lost 0 bases and J lost 1; bases outside the gene matches: 5.

This chain uses TRBV19 with TRBJ1-3; 7 bases fit TRBD1. The CDR3 is 14 residues long. J gave up 1 base and V 10 bases, and 7 bases lay outside the gene matches. Germline assignment: CDR1 LNHDA and CDR2 SQIVND (reference sequence). CDR3: CATMTGTSGNTIYF. The CDR3 DNA reads TGTGCCACTATGACAGGGACTTCTGGAAACACCATATATTTT. Looking up the rest from reference TRBV19 and TRBJ1-3 gives the full variable domain: DGGITQSPKYLFRKEGQNVTLSCEQNLNHDAMYWYRQDPGQGLRLIYYSQIVNDFQKGDIAEGYSVSREKKESFPLTVTSAQKNPTAFYLCATMTGTSGNTIYFGEGSWLTVV.

This clone was seen more than once but under ten times. This rearrangement joins TRBV2 to TRBJ1-1; a possible D gene is TRBD1 (6 bases). V gave up 1 base and J gave up 0 bases, with 6 bases separating them. Germline V gene data show CDR1 as SNHLY and CDR2 as FYNNEI. The CDR3 consists of 14 residues. CDR3 protein: CASSEEGVNTEAFF. The DNA for the CDR3 is TGTGCCAGCAGTGAAGAGGGGGTGAACACTGAAGCTTTCTTT.

V gene TRBV6-6 combines with J gene TRBJ2-1; 8 bases agree with TRBD2. CDR3 length: 14 residues. V trimming: 7 bases; J trimming: 6 bases; junction bases outside the gene matches: 8. From germline, CDR1 is MNHNY and CDR2 SVGAGI (reference sequence). The CDR3 reads CASIKLAAVNEQFF. The CDR3, as DNA: TGTGCCAGCATTAAACTAGCGGCGGTCAATGAGCAGTTCTTC.

The chain employs TRBV10-3 and TRBJ2-5; TRBD2 might be the D (5 bases). This CDR3 has 13 residues. Germline V gene lookup returns CDR1 ENHRY and CDR2 SYGVKD. The V end lost 8 bases, the J end lost 0 bases, and 10 bases lay between the germline ends. CDR3 in DNA: TGTGCCATCGGAGGCACCTACCAAGAGACCCAGTACTTC. This translates into CAIGGTYQETQYF.

The chain combines TRBV7-9 with TRBJ1-2; 10 bases agree with TRBD1. Per germline, CDR1 SEHNR and CDR2 FQNEAQ (reference sequence). Germline trimming cut 4 bases from V and 4 bases from J; bases unmatched to any gene: 6. CDR3 length: 15 residues. The CDR3 loop is CASSSPGTGAYGYTF. CDR3 in DNA: TGTGCCAGCAGCTCCCCCGGGACAGGGGCCTATGGCTACACCTTC.

V gene TRBV27 combines with J gene TRBJ2-3, with TRBD2 matching over 8 bases. The CDR3 has 14 residues. Losses at the gene ends were 4 bases for V and 10 bases for J; bases not matched to a gene: 10. Germline lookup yields CDR1 MNHEY and CDR2 SMNVEV (reference sequence). The CDR3 DNA follows: TGTGCCAGCAGTTCGGGACTAGAGGTACGGGCGCAGTATTTT. Amino acid sequence: CASSSGLEVRAQYF.

The rearrangement joins TRBV6-5 to TRBJ2-7, with 8 positions matching TRBD2. Trimming took 7 bases from V and 5 from J; bases not matched to a gene: 10. CDR1 is MNHEY, CDR2 SVGAGI, per germline. This CDR3 is built from 14 residues. In nucleotides, the CDR3 is TGTGCCAGCACCCATCTCGGGGGGGTCCACGAGCAGTACTTC. Encoded protein: CASTHLGGVHEQYF.

As to this clone: A junction boundary mismatches the germline segment, possibly from a read error. The gene calls are TRBV28 and TRBJ1-5, with D possibly TRBD1 on 5 matching bases. Germline CDR1 reads MDHEN; CDR2 reads SYDVKM. This CDR3 has 16 amino acids. The CDR3 reads CASTLGYGGNNQPQHF. The CDR3, as DNA: TGTGCCAGCACTTTAGGATATGGGGGTAACAATCAGCCCCAGCATTTT.

The sample holds one count of this clone. The rearrangement links TRBV19 to TRBJ2-7; the D gene could be TRBD1 or TRBD2 (6 bases each). Trimming left V 1 base short and J 3 bases short, with 10 bases between. The CDR3 has 14 residues. Per germline, CDR1 LNHDA and CDR2 SQIVND (reference sequence). CDR3 nucleotides: TGTGCCAGTAGTATAGGCGGGACACTCTACGAGCAGTACTTC. It encodes CASSIGGTLYEQYF. The full variable domain, completed using reference TRBV19 and TRBJ2-7, is DGGITQSPKYLFRKEGQNVTLSCEQNLNHDAMYWYRQDPGQGLRLIYYSQIVNDFQKGDIAEGYSVSREKKESFPLTVTSAQKNPTAFYLCASSIGGTLYEQYFGPGTRLTVT.

The chain joins TRBV15 to TRBJ2-3; TRBD2 matches 7 bases. Per germline, CDR1 LNHNV and CDR2 YYDKDF (reference sequence). The V and J ends lost 4 bases and 1 base, in that order; junction bases with no gene match: 5. This CDR3 has 15 residues. As DNA, the CDR3 is TGTGCCACCAGCATACGACTAGCCGGCACAGATACGCAGTATTTT. The encoded protein is CATSIRLAGTDTQYF.

The V gene is TRBV14, the J gene TRBJ2-1, with D perhaps matching TRBD1 or TRBD2 (6 bases each). Trimming took 2 bases from V and 12 from J, leaving 14 bases between them. This CDR3 region has 13 residues. Germline V gene sequence: CDR1 SGHDN, CDR2 FVKESK. CDR3 sequence reads: CASSQTTGLRQFF. CDR3 in DNA: TGTGCCAGCAGCCAAACGACAGGACTAAGGCAGTTCTTC.

This rearrangement joins TRBV13 to TRBJ1-1, with unresolved D. Germline V lookup: CDR1 PRHDT, CDR2 FYEKMQ (reference sequence). The V and J ends lost 0 bases and 8 bases respectively, with 10 bases between them. CDR3 length equals 13 residues. The CDR3 bases are TGTGCCAGCAGCTTAGGCGGGCTCAAAGAAGCTTTCTTT. Translation: CASSLGGLKEAFF.

The CDR3 region is CATSGSQTDTQYF. The CDR3, as DNA: TGTGCCACGTCCGGATCACAGACAGATACGCAGTATTTT. The rearrangement uses TRBV6-6 and TRBJ2-3, with D unclear. Trimming cost V 10 bases and J 3 bases, with 14 bases left between them. Germline V gene sequence: CDR1 MNHNY, CDR2 SVGAGI (reference sequence). This CDR3 has 13 residues.

This chain joins TRBV5-4 and TRBJ2-7; a weak D match, TRBD2 (6 bases). Germline V gene lookup returns CDR1 SGHNT and CDR2 YYREEE (reference sequence). The CDR3 totals 16 residues. Trimming removed 4 bases from V and 2 bases from J, with 19 bases in between. CDR3 protein: CASSDTGTGDPYEQYF. CDR3 sequence (DNA): TGTGCCAGCAGCGATACCGGGACTGGGGATCCCTACGAGCAGTACTTC.

J is TRBJ2-1 and V is TRBV19, with 10 bases lining up with TRBD1. The CDR3 has 16 residues. Unmatched junction bases numbered 14, after V lost 9 bases and J lost 6 bases. Germline assignment: CDR1 LNHDA and CDR2 SQIVND (reference sequence). This chain's CDR3 is CARGKGQGFRINEQFF. The CDR3 DNA reads TGTGCCAGAGGGAAGGGACAGGGGTTTAGGATCAATGAGCAGTTCTTC.

The V gene is TRBV7-9, the J gene TRBJ2-7, with D unresolved. There are 12 residues in the CDR3. The V gene lost 5 bases and the J gene lost 6 bases, with 11 bases spanning the gap. CDR1 and CDR2 from the germline V gene are SEHNR and FQNEAQ (reference sequence). The DNA for the CDR3 is TGTGCCAGCAGCCCCACCACTCGCGAGCAGTACTTC. Translation: CASSPTTREQYF.

The rearrangement uses TRBV4-1 and TRBJ1-1, with 7 bases lining up with TRBD1. From germline, CDR1 is MGHRA and CDR2 YSYEKL. The V gene end was trimmed by 2 bases and the J gene end by 4 bases; junction bases not matched to a gene: 10. The CDR3 is 16 residues long. In DNA, the CDR3 is TGCGCCAGCAGCCAACCCCGCGATAGGGGGCGCACTGAAGCTTTCTTT. Translation: CASSQPRDRGRTEAFF.